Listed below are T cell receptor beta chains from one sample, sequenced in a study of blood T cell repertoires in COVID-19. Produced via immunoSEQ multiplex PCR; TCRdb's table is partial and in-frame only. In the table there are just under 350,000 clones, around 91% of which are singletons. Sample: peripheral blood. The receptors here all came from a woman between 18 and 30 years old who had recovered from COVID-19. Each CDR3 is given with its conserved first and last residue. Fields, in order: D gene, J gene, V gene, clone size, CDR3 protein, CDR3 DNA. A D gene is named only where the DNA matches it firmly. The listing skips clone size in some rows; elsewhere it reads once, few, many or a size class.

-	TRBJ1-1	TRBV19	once	CASSRGRNTEAFF	TGTGCCAGTAGCCGGGGTCGGAACACTGAAGCTTTCTTT
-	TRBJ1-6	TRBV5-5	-	CASSSLRNSPLHF	TGTGCCAGCAGCTCATTACGGAATTCACCCCTCCACTTT
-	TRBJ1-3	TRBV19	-	CASSIRVSSGNTIYF	TGTGCCAGTAGTATCAGGGTCAGCTCTGGAAACACCATATATTTT
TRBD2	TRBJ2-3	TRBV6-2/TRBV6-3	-	CASSYGEGPDTQYF	TGTGCCAGCAGTTACGGGGAGGGCCCAGATACGCAGTATTTT
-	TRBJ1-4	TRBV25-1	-	CASSVAGTLNEKLFF	TGTGCCAGCAGTGTTGCGGGGACCCTTAATGAAAAACTGTTTTTT
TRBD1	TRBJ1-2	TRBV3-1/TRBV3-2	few	CASSQEGTAEGYGYTF	TGTGCCAGCAGCCAAGAGGGGACAGCGGAGGGCTATGGCTACACCTTC
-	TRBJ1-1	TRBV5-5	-	CASSLWGLTGPTEAFF	TGTGCCAGCAGCTTGTGGGGCCTGACAGGCCCCACTGAAGCTTTCTTT
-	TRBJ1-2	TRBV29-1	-	CSATDRVITF	TGCAGCGCTACTGACCGGGTAATCACCTTC
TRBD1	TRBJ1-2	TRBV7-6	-	CASSLGQGHGYTF	TGTGCCAGCAGCTTAGGACAGGGTCATGGCTACACCTTC
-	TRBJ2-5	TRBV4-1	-	CASSQARGQETQYF	TGCGCCAGCAGCCAAGCCCGGGGGCAAGAGACCCAGTACTTC
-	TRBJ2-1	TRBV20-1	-	CSASKSDEQFF	TGCAGTGCCTCGAAGAGCGATGAGCAGTTCTTC
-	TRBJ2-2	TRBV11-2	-	CASSSTLAGAATGELFF	TGTGCCAGCAGTTCTACCCTGGCGGGGGCGGCCACCGGGGAGCTGTTTTTT
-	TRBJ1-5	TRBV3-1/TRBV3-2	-	CASSPAPGHDSNQPQHF	TGTGCCAGCAGCCCGGCCCCCGGACATGATAGCAATCAGCCCCAGCATTTT
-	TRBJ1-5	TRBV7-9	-	CASSLGPLGGNQPQHF	TGTGCCAGCAGCTTAGGGCCCCTCGGGGGCAATCAGCCCCAGCATTTT
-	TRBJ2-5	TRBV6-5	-	CASSYSRSGSETQYF	TGTGCCAGCAGTTATAGCCGGTCGGGGTCCGAGACCCAGTACTTC
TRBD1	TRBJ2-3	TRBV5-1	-	CASKRQGSTDTQYF	TGCGCCAGCAAGAGACAGGGGAGCACAGATACGCAGTATTTT
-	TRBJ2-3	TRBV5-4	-	CASSLAGDTDTQYF	TGTGCCAGCAGCTTGGCCGGGGACACAGATACGCAGTATTTT
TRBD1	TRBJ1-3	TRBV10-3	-	CAVGQGNSGNTIYF	TGTGCCGTCGGACAGGGGAACTCTGGAAACACCATATATTTT
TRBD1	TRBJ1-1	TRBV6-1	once	CASSAGQGAGGNTEAFF	TGTGCCAGCAGTGCCGGACAGGGGGCGGGCGGTAACACTGAAGCTTTCTTT
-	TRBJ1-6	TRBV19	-	CASSNEATGNSPLHF	TGTGCCAGTAGTAATGAGGCGACTGGTAATTCACCCCTCCACTTT
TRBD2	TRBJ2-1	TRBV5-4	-	CASSSDQLAGGQSSYNEQFF	TGTGCCAGCAGTTCTGACCAACTAGCGGGAGGGCAGAGCTCCTACAATGAGCAGTTCTTC
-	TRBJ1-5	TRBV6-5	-	CASRRGVFYQPQHF	TGTGCCAGCAGGCGCGGAGTGTTTTACCAGCCCCAGCATTTT